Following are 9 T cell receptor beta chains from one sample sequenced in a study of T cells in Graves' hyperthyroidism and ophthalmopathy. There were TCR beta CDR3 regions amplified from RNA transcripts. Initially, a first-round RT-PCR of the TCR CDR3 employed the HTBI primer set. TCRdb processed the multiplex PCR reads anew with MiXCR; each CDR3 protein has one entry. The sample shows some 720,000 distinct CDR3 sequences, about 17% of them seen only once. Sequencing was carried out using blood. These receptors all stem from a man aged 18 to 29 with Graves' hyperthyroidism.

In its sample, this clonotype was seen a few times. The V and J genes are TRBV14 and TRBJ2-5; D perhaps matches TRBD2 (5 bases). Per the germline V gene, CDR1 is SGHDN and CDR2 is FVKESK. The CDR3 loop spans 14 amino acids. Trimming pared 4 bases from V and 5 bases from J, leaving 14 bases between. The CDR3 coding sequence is TGTGCCAGCAGCCCAACTAGAGGCCTGGAGACCCAGTACTTC. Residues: CASSPTRGLETQYF. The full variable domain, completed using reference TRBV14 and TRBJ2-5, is EAGVTQFPSHSVIEKGQTVTLRCDPISGHDNLYWYRRVMGKEIKFLLHFVKESKQDESGMPNNRFLAERTGGTYSTLKVQPAELEDSGVYFCASSPTRGLETQYFGPGTRLLVL.

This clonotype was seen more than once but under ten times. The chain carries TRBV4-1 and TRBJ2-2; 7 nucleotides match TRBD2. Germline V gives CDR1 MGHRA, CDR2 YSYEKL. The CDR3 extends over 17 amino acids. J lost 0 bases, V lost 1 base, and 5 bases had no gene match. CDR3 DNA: TGCGCCAGCAGCCAAGCACTAGCGCTCGCGAACACCGGGGAGCTGTTTTTT. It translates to CASSQALALANTGELFF.

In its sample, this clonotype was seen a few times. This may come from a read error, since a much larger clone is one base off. The chain's CDR3 is CASSLTSGGNEQSF. CDR3 nucleotide sequence: TGTGCCAGCAGCTTAACTAGCGGGGGAAATGAGCAGTCCTTC. This chain joins TRBV7-2 and TRBJ2-1; 11 bases line up with TRBD2. Germline CDR1 is SGHTA and CDR2 is FQGNSA. There are 14 residues in the CDR3.

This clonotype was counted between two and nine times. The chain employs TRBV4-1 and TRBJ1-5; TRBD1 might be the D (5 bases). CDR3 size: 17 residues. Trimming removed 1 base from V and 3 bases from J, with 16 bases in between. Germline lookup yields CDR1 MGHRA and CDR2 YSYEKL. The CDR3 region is CASSQGMGRGVNQPQHF. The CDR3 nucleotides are TGCGCCAGCAGCCAAGGAATGGGTCGGGGCGTCAATCAGCCCCAGCATTTT.

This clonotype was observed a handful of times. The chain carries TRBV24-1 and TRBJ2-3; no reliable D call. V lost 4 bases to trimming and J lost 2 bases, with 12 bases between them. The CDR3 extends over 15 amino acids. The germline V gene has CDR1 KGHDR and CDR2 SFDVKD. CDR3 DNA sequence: TGTGCCACCAGTGACCCCGGAAACACCACAGATACGCAGTATTTT. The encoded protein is CATSDPGNTTDTQYF.

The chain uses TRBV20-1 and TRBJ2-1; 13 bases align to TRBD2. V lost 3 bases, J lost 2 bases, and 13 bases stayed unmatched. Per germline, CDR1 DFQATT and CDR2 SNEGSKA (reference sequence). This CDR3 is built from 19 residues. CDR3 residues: CSASFGLAGAPSTYNEQFF. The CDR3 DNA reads TGCAGTGCTAGTTTTGGACTAGCGGGAGCCCCCAGCACCTACAATGAGCAGTTCTTC.

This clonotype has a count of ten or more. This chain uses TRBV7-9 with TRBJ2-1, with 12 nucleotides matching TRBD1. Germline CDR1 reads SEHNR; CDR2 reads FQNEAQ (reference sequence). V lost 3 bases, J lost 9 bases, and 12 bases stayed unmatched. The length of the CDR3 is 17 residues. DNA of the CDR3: TGTGCCAGCAGCTTGGGCCCGGGACAGGGGGCGAGTAGTGAGCAGTTCTTC. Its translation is CASSLGPGQGASSEQFF.

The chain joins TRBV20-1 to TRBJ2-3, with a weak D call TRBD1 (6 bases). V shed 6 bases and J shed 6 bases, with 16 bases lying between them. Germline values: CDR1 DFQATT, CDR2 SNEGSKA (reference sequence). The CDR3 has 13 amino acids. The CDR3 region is CSAQRTERDTQYF. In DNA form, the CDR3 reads TGCAGTGCCCAAAGGACAGAGCGGGATACGCAGTATTTT.

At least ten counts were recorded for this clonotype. The CDR3 here is CATSGRVYEQYF. The CDR3, as DNA: TGTGCCACGAGCGGGAGGGTCTACGAGCAGTACTTC. This chain uses TRBV28 with TRBJ2-7; the match to TRBD2 covers 10 bases. Germline V CDR1 and CDR2: MDHEN, SYDVKM. CDR3 length: 12 residues. Trimming cost V 10 bases and J 3 bases; bases outside gene matches: 3. The entire variable domain, with the rest obtained from reference TRBV28 and TRBJ2-7, is as follows: DVKVTQSSRYLVKRTGEKVFLECVQDMDHENMFWYRQDPGLGLRLIYFSYDVKMKEKGDIPEGYSVSREKKERFSLILESASTNQTSMYLCATSGRVYEQYFGPGTRLTVT.